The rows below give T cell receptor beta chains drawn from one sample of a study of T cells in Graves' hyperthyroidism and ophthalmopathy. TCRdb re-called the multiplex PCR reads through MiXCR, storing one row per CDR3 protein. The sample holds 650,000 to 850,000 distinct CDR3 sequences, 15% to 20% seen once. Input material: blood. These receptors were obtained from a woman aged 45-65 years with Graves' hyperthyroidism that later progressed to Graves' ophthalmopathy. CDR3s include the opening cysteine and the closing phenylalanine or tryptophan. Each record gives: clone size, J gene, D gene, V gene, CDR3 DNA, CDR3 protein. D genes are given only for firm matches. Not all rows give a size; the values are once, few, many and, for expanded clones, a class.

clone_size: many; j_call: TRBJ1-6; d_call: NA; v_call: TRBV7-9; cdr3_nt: TGTGCCAGCAGCGCGACCGGGACGCGGCTCCATTCACCCCTCCACTTT; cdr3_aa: CASSATGTRLHSPLHF
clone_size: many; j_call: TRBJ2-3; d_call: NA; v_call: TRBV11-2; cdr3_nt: TGTGCCAGCAGCTTCGATACAGGTGGCACAGATACGCAGTATTTT; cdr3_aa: CASSFDTGGTDTQYF
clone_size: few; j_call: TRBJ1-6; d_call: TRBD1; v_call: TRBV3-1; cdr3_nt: TGTGCCAGCAGCCAAAGGGACAGGACAAATTCACCCCTCCACTTT; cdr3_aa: CASSQRDRTNSPLHF
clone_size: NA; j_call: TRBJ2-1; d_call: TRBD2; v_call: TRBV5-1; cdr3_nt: TGTGCCAGCAGCCTCAGAGCGGGACTAGCAAGCAATGAGCAGTTCTTC; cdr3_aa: CASSLRAGLASNEQFF
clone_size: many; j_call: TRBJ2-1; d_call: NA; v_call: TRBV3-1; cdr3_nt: TGTGCCAGCAGCCAAGTGACGGGTGAGCAGTTCTTC; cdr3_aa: CASSQVTGEQFF
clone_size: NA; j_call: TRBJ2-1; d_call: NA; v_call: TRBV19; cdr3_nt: TGTGCCAGTAGTCGTTTACGGGGAAGGGCTCCGGATGAGCAGTTCTTC; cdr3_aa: CASSRLRGRAPDEQFF
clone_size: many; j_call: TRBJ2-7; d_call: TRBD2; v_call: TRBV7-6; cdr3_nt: TGTGCCAGCAGCTCTGGACTAGCGGATTACGAGCAGTACTTC; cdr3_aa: CASSSGLADYEQYF
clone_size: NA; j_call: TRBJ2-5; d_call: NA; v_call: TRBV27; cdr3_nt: TGTGCCACCTCAGGGGCCGGAGAGACCCAGTACTTC; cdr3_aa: CATSGAGETQYF
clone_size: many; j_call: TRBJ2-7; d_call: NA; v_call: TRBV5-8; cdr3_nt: TGTGCCAGCAGCTGGGACACCGCATCCTACGAGCAGTACTTC; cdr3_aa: CASSWDTASYEQYF
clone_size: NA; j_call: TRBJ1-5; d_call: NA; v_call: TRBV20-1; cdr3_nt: TGCAGTGCTAGAGGGGACACTGATCTTAGCAATCAGCCCCAGCATTTT; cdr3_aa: CSARGDTDLSNQPQHF
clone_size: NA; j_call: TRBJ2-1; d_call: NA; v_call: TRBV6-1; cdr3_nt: TGTGCCAGCAGTGATGGACTTTACTATGAGCAGTTCTTC; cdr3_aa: CASSDGLYYEQFF
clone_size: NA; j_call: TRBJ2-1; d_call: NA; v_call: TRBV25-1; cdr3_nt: TGTGCCAGCAGTGATCATGGAATAGGGCAGTTCTTC; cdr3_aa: CASSDHGIGQFF
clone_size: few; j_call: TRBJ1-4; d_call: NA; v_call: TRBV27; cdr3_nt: TGTGCCAGCGGCAGGGGCGAGACTAATGAAAAACTGTTTTTT; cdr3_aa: CASGRGETNEKLFF
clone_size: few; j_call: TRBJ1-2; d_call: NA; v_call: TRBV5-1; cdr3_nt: TGCGCCAGCAGCTTTGATCAGGGCTACTATGGCTACACCTTC; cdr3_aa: CASSFDQGYYGYTF
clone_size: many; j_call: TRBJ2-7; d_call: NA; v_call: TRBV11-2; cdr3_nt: TGTGCCAGCAGCTTATACCCAGGTGACTACGAGCAGTACTTC; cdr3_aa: CASSLYPGDYEQYF
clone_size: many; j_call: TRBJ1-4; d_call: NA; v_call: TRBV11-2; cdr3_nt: TGCGCCAGCAGCTTGCACAGATCAACTAATGAAAAACTGTTTTTT; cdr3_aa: CASSLHRSTNEKLFF
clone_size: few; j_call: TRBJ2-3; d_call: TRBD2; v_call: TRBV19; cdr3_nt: TGTGCCAGTAGACTGACTAGCGGGGGGCTTACGACAGATACGCAGTATTTT; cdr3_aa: CASRLTSGGLTTDTQYF
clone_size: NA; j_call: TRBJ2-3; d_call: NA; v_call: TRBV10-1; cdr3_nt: TGCGCCAGCAGTGAGGAACAGGGAAGAGCAGATACGCAGTATTTT; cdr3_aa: CASSEEQGRADTQYF
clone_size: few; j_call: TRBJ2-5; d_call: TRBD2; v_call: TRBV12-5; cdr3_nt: TGTGCTAGTGCCCCTACCGGGACTAGCGGCCAAGAGACCCAGTACTTC; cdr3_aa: CASAPTGTSGQETQYF
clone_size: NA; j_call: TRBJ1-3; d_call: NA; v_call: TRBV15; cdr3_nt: TGTGCCACCAGCAGAGATGGAATCTCTGGAAACACCATATATTTT; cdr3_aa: CATSRDGISGNTIYF
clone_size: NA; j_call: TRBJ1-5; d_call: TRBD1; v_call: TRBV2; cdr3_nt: TGTGCCAGCAGGGTCGACAGGGACCTGATTAGCAATCAGCCCCAGCATTTT; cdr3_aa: CASRVDRDLISNQPQHF
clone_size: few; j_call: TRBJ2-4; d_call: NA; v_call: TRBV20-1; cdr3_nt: TGCAGTGCTAGGAGTGACGGGAGCCTAAAAAACATTCAGTACTTC; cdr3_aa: CSARSDGSLKNIQYF
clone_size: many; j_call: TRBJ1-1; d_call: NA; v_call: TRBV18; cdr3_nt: TGTGCCAGCTCACCAAGTTCTGGGAACACTGAAGCTTTCTTT; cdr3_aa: CASSPSSGNTEAFF
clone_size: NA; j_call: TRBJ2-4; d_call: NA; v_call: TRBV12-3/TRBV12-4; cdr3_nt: TGTGCCAGCAGCGCGCTCAGGATAGCCAAAAACATTCAGTACTTC; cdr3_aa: CASSALRIAKNIQYF
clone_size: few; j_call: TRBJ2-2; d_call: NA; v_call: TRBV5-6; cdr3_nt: TGTGCCAGCAGCTTGATGGCGCGACAGCTCGCCACCGGGGAGCTGTTTTTT; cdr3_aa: CASSLMARQLATGELFF
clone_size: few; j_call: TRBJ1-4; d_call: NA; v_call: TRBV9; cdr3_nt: TGTGCCAGCAGCGTAGCTGGTAGGGGGGCTAATGAAAAACTGTTTTTT; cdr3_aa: CASSVAGRGANEKLFF
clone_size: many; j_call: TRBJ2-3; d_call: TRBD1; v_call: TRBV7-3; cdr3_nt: TGTGCCAGCAGCCCGGGACAGGGGAGTTCAGATACGCAGTATTTT; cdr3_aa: CASSPGQGSSDTQYF
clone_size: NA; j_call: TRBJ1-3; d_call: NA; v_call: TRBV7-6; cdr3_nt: TGTGCCAGCAGCCCGACGTTCCTACAGCTAGTTGGAAACACCATATATTTT; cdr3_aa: CASSPTFLQLVGNTIYF
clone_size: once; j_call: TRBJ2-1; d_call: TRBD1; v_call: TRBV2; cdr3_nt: TGTTCCAGCAGTCAAGACAGGGGGCGCGAGGCTGAGCAGTTCTTC; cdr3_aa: CSSSQDRGREAEQFF
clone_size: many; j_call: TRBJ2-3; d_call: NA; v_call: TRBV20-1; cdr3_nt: TGCAGTCCCCGGGACAACCTTATCACTAGCACAGATACGCAGTATTTT; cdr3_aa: CSPRDNLITSTDTQYF
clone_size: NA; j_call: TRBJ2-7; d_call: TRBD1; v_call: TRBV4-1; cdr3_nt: TGCGCCAGCAGCCAAGGAGGGCCACAGGGGGCTAAGTACGAGCAGTACTTC; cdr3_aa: CASSQGGPQGAKYEQYF
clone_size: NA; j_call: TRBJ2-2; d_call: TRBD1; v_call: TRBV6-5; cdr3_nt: TGTGCCAGCAGTACTGAGGACAGGAGATACACCGGGGAGCTGTTTTTT; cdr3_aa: CASSTEDRRYTGELFF
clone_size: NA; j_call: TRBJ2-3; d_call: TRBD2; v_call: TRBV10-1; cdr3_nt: TGCGCCAGCAGTGAGAGGCTAGCGGGGGGGCCAGATACGCAGTATTTT; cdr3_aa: CASSERLAGGPDTQYF
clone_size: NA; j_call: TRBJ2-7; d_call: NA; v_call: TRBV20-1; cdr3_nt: TGCAGTGCTAGAGAAACCCTCGATATTAGATACTACGAGCAGTACTTC; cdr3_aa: CSARETLDIRYYEQYF
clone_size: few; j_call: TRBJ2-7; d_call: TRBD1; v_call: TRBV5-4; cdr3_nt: TGTGCCAGCAGCGACCCTCCCGGACAGGGGAGTTACGAGCAGTACTTC; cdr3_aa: CASSDPPGQGSYEQYF
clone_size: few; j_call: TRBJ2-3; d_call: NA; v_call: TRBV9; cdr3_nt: TGTGCCAGCAGCCCTAGGTCCCTCCCGGGGCCGGATACGCAGTATTTT; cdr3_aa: CASSPRSLPGPDTQYF
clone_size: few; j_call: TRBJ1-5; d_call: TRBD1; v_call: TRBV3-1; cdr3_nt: TGTGCCAGCAGCCGCCATCCCCCCGGGACAGGGCCCAATCAGCCCCAGCATTTT; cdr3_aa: CASSRHPPGTGPNQPQHF
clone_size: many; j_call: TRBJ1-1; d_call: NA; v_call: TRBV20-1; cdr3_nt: TGCAGTGCCCCACGCCGGCGGGACACTGAAGCTTTCTTT; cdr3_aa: CSAPRRRDTEAFF
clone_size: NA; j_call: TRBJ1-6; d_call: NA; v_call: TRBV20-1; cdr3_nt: TGCAGTGCTTCGACAGGTTCGAATTATAATTCACCCCTCCACTTT; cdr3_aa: CSASTGSNYNSPLHF
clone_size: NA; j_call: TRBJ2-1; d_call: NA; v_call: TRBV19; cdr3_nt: TGTGCCAGTAGGCGGACGGGAATCTCCTACAATGAGCAGTTCTTC; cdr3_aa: CASRRTGISYNEQFF
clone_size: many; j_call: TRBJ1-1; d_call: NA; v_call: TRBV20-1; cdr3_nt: TGCAGTGCTAGAGATGACTCGGACAACACTGAAGCTTTCTTT; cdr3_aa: CSARDDSDNTEAFF
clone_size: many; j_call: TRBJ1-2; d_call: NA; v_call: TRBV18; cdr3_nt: TGTGCCAGCTCACCACCCAGCGGGTTGTATAGTGGCTACACCTTC; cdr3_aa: CASSPPSGLYSGYTF
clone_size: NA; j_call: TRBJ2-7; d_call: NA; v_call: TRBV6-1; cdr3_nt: TGTGCCAGCAGTCGGGACGGCTACGAGCAGTACTTC; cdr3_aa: CASSRDGYEQYF
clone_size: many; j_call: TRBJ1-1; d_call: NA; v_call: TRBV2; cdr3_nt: TGTGCCAGTAGTACGCAATTGAACACTGAAGCTTTCTTT; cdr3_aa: CASSTQLNTEAFF
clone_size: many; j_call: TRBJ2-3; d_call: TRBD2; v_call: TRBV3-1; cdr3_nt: TGTGCCAGCAGCCAAGATTGGAGGAGCGGGGGGGCTGATACGCAGTATTTT; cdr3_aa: CASSQDWRSGGADTQYF
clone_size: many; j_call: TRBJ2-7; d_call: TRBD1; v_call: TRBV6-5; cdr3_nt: TGTGCCAGCAGTTACTCCGGGACAGGGCTCTACGAGCAGTACTTC; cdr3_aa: CASSYSGTGLYEQYF